These T cell receptor beta chains were read from a single sample in a study of blood T cell repertoires in COVID-19. Repertoires were generated with immunoSEQ multiplex PCR, while TCRdb's copy carries only in-frame clones and drops some. The table lists around 250,000 clones, approximately 83% of them singletons, with approximately 2% in the top ten. Sequencing was carried out using PBMCs or T cells enriched from blood (not recorded which). The source is a woman aged 45 to 65 who had recovered from COVID-19. The CDR3 runs from the conserved cysteine through the conserved F or W. A D gene is named only where the DNA matches it firmly. Rows may omit the clone size; those that give it use once, few, many or a size class.

d_call,v_call,clone_size,j_call,cdr3_aa,cdr3_nt
NA,TRBV19,NA,TRBJ2-3,CASSSRDFTDTQYF,TGTGCCAGTAGTTCCCGGGACTTCACAGATACGCAGTATTTT
NA,TRBV11-2,NA,TRBJ2-1,CASSSFLTFGYNEQFF,TGTGCCAGCAGCTCATTCTTGACCTTCGGGTACAATGAGCAGTTCTTC
TRBD2,TRBV27,NA,TRBJ2-7,CATSLSSGSYLWEQYF,TGTGCCACCTCCCTTTCTAGCGGGAGTTACCTCTGGGAGCAGTACTTC
TRBD2,TRBV28,NA,TRBJ2-1,CASSLKLAGVGPHYNEQFF,TGTGCCAGCAGTCTCAAACTAGCGGGAGTCGGACCTCACTACAATGAGCAGTTCTTC
TRBD1,TRBV28,NA,TRBJ2-7,CASRYGTGSNEQYF,TGTGCCAGCAGGTACGGGACAGGGTCGAACGAGCAGTACTTC
TRBD2,TRBV28,NA,TRBJ2-7,CASREGLAGVYEQYF,TGTGCCAGCAGGGAGGGACTAGCGGGAGTCTACGAGCAGTACTTC
NA,TRBV28,NA,TRBJ1-1,CASSSSGGNTEAFF,TGTGCCAGCAGTTCGTCGGGGGGGAACACTGAAGCTTTCTTT
TRBD2,TRBV27,NA,TRBJ2-1,CASSLFGGRTEQFF,TGTGCCAGCAGTTTATTCGGCGGGAGAACTGAGCAGTTCTTC
TRBD1,TRBV3-1/TRBV3-2,NA,TRBJ1-4,CASSLRQGAREKLFF,TGTGCCAGCAGCCTTCGACAGGGGGCACGGGAAAAACTGTTTTTT
TRBD2,TRBV28,NA,TRBJ2-1,CASSLLLAGQFF,TGTGCCAGCAGTCTCCTCTTAGCGGGGCAGTTCTTC
TRBD1,TRBV18,NA,TRBJ1-4,CASSPTGITNEKLFF,TGTGCCAGCTCACCGACAGGGATTACTAATGAAAAACTGTTTTTT
NA,TRBV7-8,few,TRBJ1-1,CASSLIISARGTEAFF,TGTGCCAGCAGCTTAATAATATCAGCCAGGGGCACTGAAGCTTTCTTT
TRBD2,TRBV7-2,NA,TRBJ2-2,CASSPSGTTGELFF,TGTGCCAGCAGCCCTAGCGGGACAACCGGGGAGCTGTTTTTT
NA,TRBV27,NA,TRBJ1-1,CASSFGVPNTEAFF,TGTGCCAGCAGTTTCGGGGTTCCGAACACTGAAGCTTTCTTT
TRBD1,TRBV18,NA,TRBJ1-2,CASSPDRGIYGYTF,TGTGCCAGCTCACCGGACAGGGGAATCTATGGCTACACCTTC
NA,TRBV7-9,NA,TRBJ1-2,CASSLARATTDGYTF,TGTGCCAGCAGCTTAGCGAGGGCAACTACGGATGGCTACACCTTC
TRBD1,TRBV11-3,NA,TRBJ2-3,CASSSGTGGRDTQYF,TGTGCCAGCAGTTCCGGGACAGGGGGCCGCGATACGCAGTATTTT
TRBD2,TRBV7-8,NA,TRBJ2-1,CASSLAGQTREANEQFF,TGTGCCAGCAGCTTAGCGGGGCAGACCCGGGAGGCGAATGAGCAGTTCTTC
TRBD2,TRBV10-3,NA,TRBJ2-3,CAISGNIGLAGNTDTQYF,TGTGCCATCAGTGGGAACATAGGACTAGCGGGCAACACAGATACGCAGTATTTT
TRBD1,TRBV7-9,NA,TRBJ2-3,CASSLLTQGAPGDTQYF,TGTGCCAGCAGCTTACTCACACAGGGGGCGCCGGGAGATACGCAGTATTTT
TRBD1,TRBV6-5,NA,TRBJ2-7,CASLTGYSYEQYF,TGTGCCAGTCTGACAGGGTACTCCTACGAGCAGTACTTC
NA,TRBV19,once,TRBJ2-1,CASTLRGISYNEQFF,TGTGCCAGTACCCTCCGGGGGATTTCCTACAATGAGCAGTTCTTC
NA,TRBV5-1,NA,TRBJ2-5,CASSFGSTVFAETQYF,TGCGCCAGCAGCTTTGGCTCGACAGTATTCGCGGAGACCCAGTACTTC
NA,TRBV27,NA,TRBJ1-2,CASSLSPAEDGYTF,TGTGCCAGCAGTTTATCCCCCGCCGAGGATGGCTACACCTTC